This TCR beta chain was documented in a study of blood T cell repertoires in COVID-19. Study as a whole: Italy, Spain and the United States were the sources of the convalescent and acute COVID-19 samples.

CDR1 and CDR2 (germline): SGHAT, FQNNGV. This CDR3 has 12 amino acids. The assay was immunoSEQ multiplex PCR, and TCRdb's table has in-frame clones only and misses some. The sample has around 210,000 clones; 85% are singletons. The sequenced sample consisted of peripheral blood. The chain combines TRBV11-2 with TRBJ2-2, with a possible D match to TRBD1 (5 bases). The TCR comes from a man in his fifties or sixties with COVID-19, enrolled during active disease. The CDR3 DNA reads TGTGCTCTGGCAGGGTTGGACGGGGAGCTGTTTTTT. Encoded protein: CALAGLDGELFF.